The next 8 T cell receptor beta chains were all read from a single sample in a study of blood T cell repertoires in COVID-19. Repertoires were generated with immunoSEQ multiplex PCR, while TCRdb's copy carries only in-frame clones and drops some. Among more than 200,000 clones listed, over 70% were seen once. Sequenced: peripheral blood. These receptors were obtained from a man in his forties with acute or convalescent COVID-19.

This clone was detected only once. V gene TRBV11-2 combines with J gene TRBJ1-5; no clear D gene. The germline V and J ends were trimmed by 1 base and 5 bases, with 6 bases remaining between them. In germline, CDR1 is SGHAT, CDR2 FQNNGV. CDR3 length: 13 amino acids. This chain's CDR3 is CASSLGVDQPQHF. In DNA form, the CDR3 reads TGTGCCAGCAGCTTAGGAGTTGATCAGCCCCAGCATTTT.

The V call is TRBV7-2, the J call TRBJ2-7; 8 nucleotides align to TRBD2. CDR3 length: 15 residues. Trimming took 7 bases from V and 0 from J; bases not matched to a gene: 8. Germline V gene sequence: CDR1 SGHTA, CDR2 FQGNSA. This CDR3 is CASIPGGQISYEQYF. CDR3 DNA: TGTGCCAGCATCCCGGGGGGGCAGATCTCCTACGAGCAGTACTTC.

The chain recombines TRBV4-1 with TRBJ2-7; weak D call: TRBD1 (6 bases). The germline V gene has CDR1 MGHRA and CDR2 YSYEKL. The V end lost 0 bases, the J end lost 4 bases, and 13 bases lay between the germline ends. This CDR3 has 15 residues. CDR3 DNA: TGCGCCAGCAGCCAAGATCGCAGCAGGGGTTACGAGCAGTACTTC. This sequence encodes CASSQDRSRGYEQYF.

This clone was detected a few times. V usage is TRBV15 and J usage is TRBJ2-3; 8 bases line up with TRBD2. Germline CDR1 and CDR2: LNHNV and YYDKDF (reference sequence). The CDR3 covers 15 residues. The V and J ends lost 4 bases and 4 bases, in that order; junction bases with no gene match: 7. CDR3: CATSTMGLEADTQYF. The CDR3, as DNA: TGTGCCACCAGCACAATGGGACTAGAAGCAGATACGCAGTATTTT.

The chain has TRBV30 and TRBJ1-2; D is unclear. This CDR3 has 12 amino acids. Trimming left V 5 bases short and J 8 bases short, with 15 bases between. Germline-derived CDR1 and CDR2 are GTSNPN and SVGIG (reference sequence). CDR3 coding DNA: TGTGCCTGGGCTCAACGGACTGAGGGCTACACCTTC. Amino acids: CAWAQRTEGYTF.

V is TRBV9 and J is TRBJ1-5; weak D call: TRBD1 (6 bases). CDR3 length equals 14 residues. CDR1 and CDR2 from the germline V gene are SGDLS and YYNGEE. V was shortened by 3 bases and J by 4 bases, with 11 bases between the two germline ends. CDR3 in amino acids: CASSAEQGNQPQHF. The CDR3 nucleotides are TGTGCCAGCAGCGCCGAACAGGGAAATCAGCCCCAGCATTTT. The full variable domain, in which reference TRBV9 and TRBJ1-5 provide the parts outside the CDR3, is DSGVTQTPKHLITATGQRVTLRCSPRSGDLSVYWYQQSLDQGLQFLIQYYNGEERAKGNILERFSAQQFPDLHSELNLSSLELGDSALYFCASSAEQGNQPQHFGDGTRLSIL.

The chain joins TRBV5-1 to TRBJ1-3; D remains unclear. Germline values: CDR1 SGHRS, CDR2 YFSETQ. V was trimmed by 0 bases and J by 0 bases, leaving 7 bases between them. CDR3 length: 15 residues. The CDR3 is CASSLGAVSGNTIYF. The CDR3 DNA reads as TGCGCCAGCAGCTTGGGCGCGGTCTCTGGAAACACCATATATTTT.

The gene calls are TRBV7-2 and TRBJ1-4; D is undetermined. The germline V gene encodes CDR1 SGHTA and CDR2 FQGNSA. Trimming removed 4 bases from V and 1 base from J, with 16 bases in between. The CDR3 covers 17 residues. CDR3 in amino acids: CASSSTGRRGTNEKLFF. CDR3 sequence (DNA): TGTGCCAGCAGCTCAACTGGCCGAAGAGGAACTAATGAAAAACTGTTTTTT.